What follows are 7 T cell receptor beta chains derived from one specimen sequenced in a study of cytomegalovirus exposure and HLA in healthy donors. The PCR was carried out with 60 Vbeta primers and 13 Jbeta primers. Repertoires were generated with immunoSEQ multiplex PCR, while TCRdb's copy carries only in-frame clones and drops some. The sample carries approximately 110,000 clones, 70% to 80% recorded once. Sequencing input: PBMCs. The source of these receptors is a man between 40 and 49 years old in good health and CMV-seronegative.

This sequence joins TRBV19 and TRBJ1-5, with unresolved D. CDR1 is LNHDA and CDR2 is SQIVND in the germline V gene (reference sequence). This CDR3 has 16 amino acids. V lost 2 bases to trimming and J lost 7 bases, with 18 bases between them. The CDR3 here is CASSILASPPGQPQHF. The CDR3 coding sequence is TGTGCCAGTAGTATATTGGCTTCCCCTCCGGGACAGCCCCAGCATTTT.

The V call is TRBV5-1, the J call TRBJ2-2; TRBD1 might be the D (5 bases). Trimming took off 0 bases at V and 5 bases at J, with 11 bases between the two ends. Germline V gene data show CDR1 as SGHRS and CDR2 as YFSETQ. The CDR3 has 15 residues. CDR3 DNA sequence: TGCGCCAGCAGCTTGGGACAGATGGAGACCGGGGAGCTGTTTTTT. Encoded protein: CASSLGQMETGELFF.

The chain carries TRBV27 and TRBJ2-2; 9 nucleotides match TRBD2. Germline loops: CDR1 MNHEY, CDR2 SMNVEV (reference sequence). This CDR3 contains 18 residues. Trimming cost V 3 bases and J 5 bases; bases outside gene matches: 13. The CDR3: CASSLVGGAGGSTGELFF. CDR3 in DNA: TGTGCCAGCAGTTTGGTCGGGGGAGCGGGGGGTTCTACCGGGGAGCTGTTTTTT.

This clone was counted only a few times. The DNA for the CDR3 is TGTGCCTCCGAAGAGGGGGCCCAAGAACAGTTCTTC. Amino acid sequence: CASEEGAQEQFF. The chain recombines TRBV2 with TRBJ2-1; TRBD1 aligns across 7 bases. V gave up 11 bases and J gave up 13 bases; unmatched junction bases: 14. Germline V lookup: CDR1 SNHLY, CDR2 FYNNEI. CDR3 size: 12 residues. Supplemented by reference TRBV2 and TRBJ2-1, the full variable domain reads EPEVTQTPSHQVTQMGQEVILRCVPISNHLYFYWYRQILGQKVEFLVSFYNNEISEKSEIFDDQFSVERPDGSNFTLKIRSTKLEDSAMYFCASEEGAQEQFFGPGTRLTVL.

This clone has only a few counts. The chain uses TRBV11-2 and TRBJ1-6; 9 bases align to TRBD1. J gave up 7 bases and V 3 bases, and 7 bases lay outside the gene matches. This CDR3 contains 16 residues. CDR1 is SGHAT, CDR2 FQNNGV, per germline. CDR3 amino acids: CASSFRTGTGNSPLHF. The CDR3 DNA is TGTGCCAGCAGCTTCAGAACCGGGACAGGGAATTCACCCCTCCACTTT.

This rearrangement joins TRBV29-1 to TRBJ2-3; tentative D call: TRBD2 (5 bases). Germline V lookup: CDR1 SQVTM, CDR2 ANQGSEA. With 4 bases removed from V and 0 bases from J, the gap between germline ends came to 14 bases. This CDR3 has 15 amino acids. CDR3: CSVGTPKRSTDTQYF. CDR3 nucleotides: TGCAGCGTTGGAACCCCGAAGCGGAGCACAGATACGCAGTATTTT.

The chain is built from TRBV2 and TRBJ1-1; the D gene is possibly TRBD1 (5 bases). V lost 0 bases and J lost 11, with 10 bases in between. CDR1 and CDR2 (germline): SNHLY, FYNNEI. The CDR3 runs to 12 residues. CDR3 in amino acids: CASSEAPSGAFF. In DNA form, the CDR3 reads TGTGCCAGCAGTGAAGCGCCCTCAGGGGCTTTCTTT.